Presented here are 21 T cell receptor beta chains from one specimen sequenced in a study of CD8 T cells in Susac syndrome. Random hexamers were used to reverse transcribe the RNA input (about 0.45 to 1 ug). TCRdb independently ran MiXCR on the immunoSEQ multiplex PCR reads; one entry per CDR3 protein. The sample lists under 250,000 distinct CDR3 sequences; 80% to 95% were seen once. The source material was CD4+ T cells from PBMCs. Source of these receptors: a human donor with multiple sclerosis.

The CDR3 region is CASSPGEAYGYTF. The CDR3 DNA reads as TGTGCCAGCTCACCGGGGGAGGCCTATGGCTACACCTTC. This sequence joins TRBV18 and TRBJ1-2; TRBD1 is a possible D gene (5 bases). The V end lost 3 bases, the J end lost 4 bases, and 9 bases lay between the germline ends. Germline V gene sequence: CDR1 KGHSH, CDR2 LQKENI. The CDR3 has 13 amino acids.

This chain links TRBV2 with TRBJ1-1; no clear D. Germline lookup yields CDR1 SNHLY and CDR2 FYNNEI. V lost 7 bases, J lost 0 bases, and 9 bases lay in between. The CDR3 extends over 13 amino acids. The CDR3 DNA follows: TGTGCCAGCACCATACAGCTGAACACTGAAGCTTTCTTT. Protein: CASTIQLNTEAFF.

The CDR3 sequence is CASSQISGANVLTF. For the CDR3, the DNA is TGTGCCAGCAGCCAGATCTCTGGGGCCAACGTCCTGACTTTC. This chain connects TRBV3-1 to TRBJ2-6; D call uncertain. This CDR3 spans 14 amino acids. Germline loops: CDR1 LGHDT, CDR2 YNNKEL (reference sequence). The germline V and J ends were trimmed by 3 bases and 0 bases, with 3 bases remaining between them.

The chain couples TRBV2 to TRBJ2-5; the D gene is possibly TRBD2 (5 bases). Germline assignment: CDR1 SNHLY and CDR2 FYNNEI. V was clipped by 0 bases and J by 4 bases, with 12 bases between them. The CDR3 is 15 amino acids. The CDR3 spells CASSEAFGLGETQYF. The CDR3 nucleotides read TGTGCCAGCAGTGAAGCCTTTGGACTTGGAGAGACCCAGTACTTC. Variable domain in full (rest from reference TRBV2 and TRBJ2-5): EPEVTQTPSHQVTQMGQEVILRCVPISNHLYFYWYRQILGQKVEFLVSFYNNEISEKSEIFDDQFSVERPDGSNFTLKIRSTKLEDSAMYFCASSEAFGLGETQYFGPGTRLLVL.

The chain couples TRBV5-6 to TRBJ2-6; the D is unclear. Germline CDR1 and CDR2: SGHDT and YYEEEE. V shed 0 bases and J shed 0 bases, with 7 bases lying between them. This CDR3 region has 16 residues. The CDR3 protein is CASSLVGPSGANVLTF. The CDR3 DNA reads TGTGCCAGCAGCTTGGTGGGCCCCTCTGGGGCCAACGTCCTGACTTTC. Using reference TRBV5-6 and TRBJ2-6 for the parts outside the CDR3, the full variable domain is DAGVTQSPTHLIKTRGQQVTLRCSPKSGHDTVSWYQQALGQGPQFIFQYYEEEERQRGNFPDRFSGHQFPNYSSELNVNALLLGDSALYLCASSLVGPSGANVLTFGAGSRLTVL.

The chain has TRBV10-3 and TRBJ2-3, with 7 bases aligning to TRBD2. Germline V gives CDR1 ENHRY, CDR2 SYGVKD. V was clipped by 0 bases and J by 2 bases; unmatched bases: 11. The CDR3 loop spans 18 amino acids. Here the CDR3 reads CAISESNVLADPTDTQYF. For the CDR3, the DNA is TGTGCCATCAGTGAGTCGAACGTGCTAGCGGATCCCACAGATACGCAGTATTTT.

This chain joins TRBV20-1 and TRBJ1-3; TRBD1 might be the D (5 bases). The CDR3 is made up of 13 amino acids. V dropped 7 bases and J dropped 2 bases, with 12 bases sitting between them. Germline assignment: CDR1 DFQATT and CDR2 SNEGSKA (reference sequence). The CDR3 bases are TGCAGTGGGGTTAGACAGACTGGAAACACCATATATTTT. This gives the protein CSGVRQTGNTIYF.

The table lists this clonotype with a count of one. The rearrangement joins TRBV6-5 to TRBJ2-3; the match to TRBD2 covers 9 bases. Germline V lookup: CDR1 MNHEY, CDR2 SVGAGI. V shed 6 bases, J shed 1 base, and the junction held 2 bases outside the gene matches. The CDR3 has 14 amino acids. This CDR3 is CASRGGRGTDTQYF. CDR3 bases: TGTGCCAGCAGAGGCGGGAGGGGCACAGATACGCAGTATTTT.

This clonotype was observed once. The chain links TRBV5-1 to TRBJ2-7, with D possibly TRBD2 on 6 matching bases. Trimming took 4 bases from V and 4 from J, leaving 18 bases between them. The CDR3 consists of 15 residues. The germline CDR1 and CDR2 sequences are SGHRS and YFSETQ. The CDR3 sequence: CASSRTGTPEYEQYF. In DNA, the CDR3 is TGCGCCAGCAGCCGAACCGGGACTCCGGAATACGAGCAGTACTTC.

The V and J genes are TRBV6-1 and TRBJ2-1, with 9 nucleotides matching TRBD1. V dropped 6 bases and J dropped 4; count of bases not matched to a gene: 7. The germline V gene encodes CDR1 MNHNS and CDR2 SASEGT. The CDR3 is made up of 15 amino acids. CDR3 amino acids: CASRALDRGYNEQFF. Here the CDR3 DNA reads TGTGCCAGCAGGGCCCTGGACAGGGGATACAATGAGCAGTTCTTC.

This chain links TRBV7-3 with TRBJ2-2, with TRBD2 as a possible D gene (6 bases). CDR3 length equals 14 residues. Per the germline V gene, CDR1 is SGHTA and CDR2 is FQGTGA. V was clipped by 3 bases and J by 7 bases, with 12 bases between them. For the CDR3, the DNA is TGTGCCAGCAGCTTGACGGGAGCAGGCGGGGAGCTGTTTTTT. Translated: CASSLTGAGGELFF.

This CDR3 is CSAVGLSTDTQYF. Written as DNA, the CDR3 is TGCAGTGCCGTGGGGCTTAGCACAGATACGCAGTATTTT. The V call is TRBV20-1, the J call TRBJ2-3; D is possibly TRBD1 (5 bases). The germline V and J ends were trimmed by 6 bases and 0 bases, with 10 bases remaining between them. The CDR3 extends over 13 amino acids. CDR1 is DFQATT and CDR2 is SNEGSKA in the germline V gene (reference sequence).

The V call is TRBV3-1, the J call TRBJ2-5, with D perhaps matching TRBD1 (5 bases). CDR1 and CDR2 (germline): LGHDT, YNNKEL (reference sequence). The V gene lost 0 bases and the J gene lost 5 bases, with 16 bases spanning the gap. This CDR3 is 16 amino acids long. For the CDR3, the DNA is TGTGCCAGCAGCCAAGATCCAGGGTGGCGAGGCGAGACCCAGTACTTC. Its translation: CASSQDPGWRGETQYF.

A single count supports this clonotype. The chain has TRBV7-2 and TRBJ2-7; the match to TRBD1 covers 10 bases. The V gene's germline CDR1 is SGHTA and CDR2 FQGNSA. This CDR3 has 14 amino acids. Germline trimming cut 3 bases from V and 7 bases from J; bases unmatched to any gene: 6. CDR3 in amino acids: CASSFRQGAGEQYF. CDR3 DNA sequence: TGTGCCAGCAGCTTCCGACAGGGGGCGGGAGAGCAGTACTTC.

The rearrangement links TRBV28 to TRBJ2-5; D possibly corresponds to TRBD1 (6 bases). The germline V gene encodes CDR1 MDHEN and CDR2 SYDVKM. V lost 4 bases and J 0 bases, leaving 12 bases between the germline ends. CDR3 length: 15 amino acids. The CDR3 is CASSSFRDNQETQYF. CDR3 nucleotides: TGTGCCAGCAGTTCATTCCGGGACAACCAAGAGACCCAGTACTTC.

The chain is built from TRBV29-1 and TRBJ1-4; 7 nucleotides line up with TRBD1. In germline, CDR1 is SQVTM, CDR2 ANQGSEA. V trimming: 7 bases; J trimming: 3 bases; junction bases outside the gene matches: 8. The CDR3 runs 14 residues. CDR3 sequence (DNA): TGCAGCGGTGGTGGCAGGGGGTCTAATGAAAAACTGTTTTTT. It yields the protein CSGGGRGSNEKLFF.

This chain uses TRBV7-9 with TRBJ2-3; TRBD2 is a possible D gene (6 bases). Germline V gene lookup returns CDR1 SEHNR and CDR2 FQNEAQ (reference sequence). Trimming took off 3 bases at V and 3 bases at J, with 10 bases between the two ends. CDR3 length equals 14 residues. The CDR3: CASSFGGETDTQYF. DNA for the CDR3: TGTGCCAGCAGCTTTGGAGGGGAAACAGATACGCAGTATTTT.

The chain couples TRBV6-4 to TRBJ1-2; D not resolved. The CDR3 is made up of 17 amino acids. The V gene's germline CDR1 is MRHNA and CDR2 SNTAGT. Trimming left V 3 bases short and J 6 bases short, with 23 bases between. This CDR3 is CASSEEGGALLWDGYTF. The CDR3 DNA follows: TGTGCCAGCAGTGAAGAGGGAGGAGCCCTCCTTTGGGATGGCTACACCTTC.

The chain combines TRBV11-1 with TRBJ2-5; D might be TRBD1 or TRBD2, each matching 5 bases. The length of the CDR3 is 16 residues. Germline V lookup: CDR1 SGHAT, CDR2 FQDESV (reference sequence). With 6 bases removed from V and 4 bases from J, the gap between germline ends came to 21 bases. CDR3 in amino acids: CASSSSRVSGGETQYF. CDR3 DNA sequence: TGTGCCAGCAGTTCGAGTCGGGTTTCTGGGGGAGAGACCCAGTACTTC.

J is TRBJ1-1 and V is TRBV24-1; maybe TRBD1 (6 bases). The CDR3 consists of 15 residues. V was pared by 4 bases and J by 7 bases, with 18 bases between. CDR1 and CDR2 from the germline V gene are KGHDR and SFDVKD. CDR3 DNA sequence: TGTGCCACCAGTGACCGTTCCCCAGGGGCAAATGAAGCTTTCTTT. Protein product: CATSDRSPGANEAFF.

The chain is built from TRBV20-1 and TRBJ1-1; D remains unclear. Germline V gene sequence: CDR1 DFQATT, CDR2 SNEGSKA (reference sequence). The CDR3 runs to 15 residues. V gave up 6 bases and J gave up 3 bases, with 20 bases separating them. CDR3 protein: CSAPQREYEDTEAFF. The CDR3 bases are TGCAGTGCCCCTCAAAGGGAATACGAGGACACTGAAGCTTTCTTT.